This TCR beta chain was profiled in a study of blood T cell repertoires in COVID-19. Overall study context: Samples representing acute and convalescent COVID-19 were sourced from the United States, Italy and Spain. In each case, the material was cDNA or gDNA derived from T cells, B-cell-depleted T cells, or PBMCs.

Germline CDR1 is MNHEY and CDR2 is SVGAGI. J lost 6 bases, V lost 5 bases, and 6 bases had no gene match. The CDR3 length is 15 residues. Authors' analysis steps: Reference gene primer amplification yielded estimated nucleated cell counts. Clones were read by immunoSEQ multiplex PCR, and TCRdb kept only the in-frame ones, dropping some. Clonal size and the V and J genes are those of that table, whereas D and trimming came from the DNA. The sample has about 190,000 clones, roughly 90% seen once. The chain has TRBV6-5 and TRBJ2-2; 10 nucleotides align to TRBD2. This clonotype was sampled from a woman in her forties who had recovered from COVID-19. Sequencing input: peripheral blood. The CDR3 region has the DNA TGTGCCAGCAGTAGAGAGCTAGCGGGGGCCGGGGAGCTGTTTTTT. Its translation: CASSRELAGAGELFF.